This TCR beta chain comes out of a study of cytomegalovirus exposure and HLA in healthy donors. Germline CDR1 SNHLY, CDR2 FYNNEI. The CDR3 is 14 amino acids. PCR used 60 Vbeta primers and 13 Jbeta primers. Using immunoSEQ multiplex PCR, the repertoire was profiled, and TCRdb retains in-frame clones only, with some absent. The sample yields some 200,000 clones, about 85% seen once. The sequencing input was PBMCs. V and J are TRBV2 and TRBJ2-5; perhaps TRBD1 as D (6 bases). The DNA end is a closer match to TRBJ2-7, so the J assignment may be wrong. The origin of this receptor is a male donor in good health and CMV-seropositive. The CDR3 DNA is TGTGCCAGCAGTGGGACAGCACCCTACTACGAGCAGTACTTC. Translation: CASSGTAPYYEQYF.